One sample yielded the 18 T cell receptor beta chains listed below, sequenced in a study of graft-versus-host responses after intestinal transplantation. Data came from immunoSEQ multiplex PCR; TCRdb stores just in-frame clones and leaves some out. This sample has about 120,000 clones, with roughly 93% found just once. Antigens of these TCRs are unknown. This material consisted of unstimulated CD4+ T cells sorted from spleen or lymph node cells, taken before intestinal transplant. The origin of the receptors is a human donor who received an intestinal transplant.

As DNA, the CDR3 is TGTGCCAGCAGTTACTTCGTCGCGGGAGGTGAGCAGTTCTTC. Its protein product is CASSYFVAGGEQFF. This chain connects TRBV6-6 to TRBJ2-1; 8 positions agree with TRBD2. The CDR3 has 14 amino acids. The germline CDR1 and CDR2 sequences are MNHNY and SVGAGI (reference sequence). V dropped 1 base and J dropped 9; count of bases not matched to a gene: 5.

This clone has just one count. The CDR3 region has the DNA TGCGCCAGCAGCTCGGGACTAGCGGGAGAGACCCAGTACTTC. Translated: CASSSGLAGETQYF. This chain links TRBV5-1 with TRBJ2-5, with 12 nucleotides matching TRBD2. The germline V gene has CDR1 SGHRS and CDR2 YFSETQ. The CDR3 loop spans 14 amino acids. V gave up 3 bases and J gave up 4 bases; unmatched junction bases: 1.

The V call is TRBV4-1, the J call TRBJ2-5; possible D gene TRBD1, 6 bases. Per the germline V gene, CDR1 is MGHRA and CDR2 is YSYEKL. V gave up 1 base and J gave up 1 base, with 13 bases separating them. The CDR3 sequence is 16 residues long. The chain's CDR3 is CASSQGNRAVQETQYF. The CDR3 nucleotides are TGCGCCAGCAGCCAAGGGAACAGGGCCGTCCAAGAGACCCAGTACTTC.

The chain combines TRBV6-1 with TRBJ2-7; the D gene is possibly TRBD2 (6 bases). Deletions cut 8 bases from V and 2 bases from J, with 16 bases between. CDR1 and CDR2 (germline): MNHNS, SASEGT. The CDR3 length is 14 residues. CDR3 sequence reads: CASSVLAGTYEQYF. The CDR3 region has the DNA TGTGCCAGCTCGGTCCTTGCGGGGACCTACGAGCAGTACTTC.

This chain joins TRBV18 and TRBJ1-1; no firm D call. This CDR3 is 22 amino acids long. Germline assignment: CDR1 KGHSH and CDR2 LQKENI. V lost 3 bases and J 1 base, leaving 33 bases between the germline ends. DNA of the CDR3: TGTGCCAGCTCACCTAATCGTCGTGATATCGCAGATCAAGGGCGTTGGAACACTGAAGCTTTCTTT. Translation gives CASSPNRRDIADQGRWNTEAFF.

The chain joins TRBV11-2 to TRBJ2-1, with 11 bases lining up with TRBD2. The CDR3 is 15 amino acids. Germline values: CDR1 SGHAT, CDR2 FQNNGV. V dropped 5 bases and J dropped 2; count of bases not matched to a gene: 2. The CDR3 region is CASSPSGRTYNEQFF. The DNA for the CDR3 is TGTGCCAGCAGCCCTAGCGGGAGGACCTACAATGAGCAGTTCTTC.

This sequence joins TRBV6-1 and TRBJ2-5; D gene uncertain. The CDR3 loop spans 13 amino acids. CDR1 and CDR2 (germline): MNHNS, SASEGT. V was shortened by 7 bases and J by 7 bases, with 16 bases between the two germline ends. As DNA, the CDR3 is TGTGCCAGCAACACTCACAGTTTCGGGACCCAGTACTTC. It translates to CASNTHSFGTQYF.

About this clone: Germline is not matched at one junction end, which may reflect a read error. The chain combines TRBV2 with TRBJ2-4, with D perhaps TRBD1 (5 bases). Germline loops: CDR1 SNHLY, CDR2 FYNNEI. This CDR3 is 17 amino acids long. Here the CDR3 reads CASTMSLGRKAKNTQYF. CDR3 DNA sequence: TGTGCCAGCACGATGTCCTTGGGGCGAAAAGCCAAAAACACTCAGTACTTC.

This chain connects TRBV9 to TRBJ2-1, with a possible D match to TRBD1 (7 bases). This CDR3 spans 15 amino acids. CDR1 is SGDLS and CDR2 is YYNGEE in the germline V gene. With 3 bases removed from V and 0 bases from J, the gap between germline ends came to 10 bases. In DNA form, the CDR3 reads TGTGCCAGCAGCGCCAGGGGGGCCTCCTACAATGAGCAGTTCTTC. This encodes CASSARGASYNEQFF. Looking up the rest from reference TRBV9 and TRBJ2-1 gives the full variable domain: DSGVTQTPKHLITATGQRVTLRCSPRSGDLSVYWYQQSLDQGLQFLIQYYNGEERAKGNILERFSAQQFPDLHSELNLSSLELGDSALYFCASSARGASYNEQFFGPGTRLTVL.

V is TRBV19 and J is TRBJ2-1; D is uncertain. CDR3 length: 15 residues. From germline, CDR1 is LNHDA and CDR2 SQIVND (reference sequence). V lost 6 bases and J lost 7, with 19 bases in between. CDR3 loop: CASSPYTRMGNEQFF. CDR3 in DNA: TGTGCCAGTAGCCCTTATACCAGGATGGGTAATGAGCAGTTCTTC.

The chain is built from TRBV18 and TRBJ2-2, with 13 bases identical to TRBD2. Germline V CDR1 and CDR2: KGHSH, LQKENI. This CDR3 region has 16 residues. Trimming at V came to 4 bases and at J to 3 bases, leaving 2 bases not matched to a gene. The DNA for the CDR3 is TGTGCCAGCTCACACGGACTAGCGGGAGACACCGGGGAGCTGTTTTTT. Translated, it gives CASSHGLAGDTGELFF.

This rearrangement joins TRBV6-6 to TRBJ2-2; the D is unclear. The CDR3 contains 12 residues. The V end lost 6 bases, the J end lost 6 bases, and 8 bases lay between the germline ends. Per the germline V gene, CDR1 is MNHNY and CDR2 is SVGAGI (reference sequence). The DNA for the CDR3 is TGTGCCAGCAGCCCCGGGCCCGGGGAGCTGTTTTTT. Residues: CASSPGPGELFF.

This clone has only one observation. V is TRBV7-3 and J is TRBJ2-2; the D is unclear. Germline CDR1 is SGHTA and CDR2 is FQGTGA. Trimming left V 0 bases short and J 6 bases short, with 5 bases between. This CDR3 region has 13 residues. CDR3 DNA: TGTGCCAGCAGCTTAACAAGTCCCGGGGAGCTGTTTTTT. It encodes CASSLTSPGELFF.

A remark on this clone: The junction and the germline gene differ at one end; a read error may be behind it. The rearrangement links TRBV7-7 to TRBJ2-7, with 10 nucleotides matching TRBD1. This CDR3 is 13 amino acids long. Germline lookup yields CDR1 SSHAT and CDR2 FNYEAQ (reference sequence). The CDR3 DNA follows: TGTGCTAGCAGCTTGGGACAGGGGACCGAGCAGTACTTC. Protein: CASSLGQGTEQYF.

This clone was seen only a few times. This chain links TRBV2 with TRBJ2-5; D not resolved. From germline, CDR1 is SNHLY and CDR2 FYNNEI. The CDR3 loop spans 15 amino acids. Trimming left V 0 bases short and J 3 bases short, with 11 bases between. This chain's CDR3 is CASSEAIWRKETQYF. In DNA, the CDR3 is TGTGCCAGCAGTGAAGCAATTTGGCGGAAAGAGACCCAGTACTTC. Together with reference TRBV2 and TRBJ2-5, the CDR3 gives the full variable domain: EPEVTQTPSHQVTQMGQEVILRCVPISNHLYFYWYRQILGQKVEFLVSFYNNEISEKSEIFDDQFSVERPDGSNFTLKIRSTKLEDSAMYFCASSEAIWRKETQYFGPGTRLLVL.

This sequence joins TRBV30 and TRBJ2-3; 13 bases are a match to TRBD2. CDR1 and CDR2 (germline): GTSNPN, SVGIG (reference sequence). The CDR3 is 19 amino acids. Trimming removed 0 bases from V and 1 base from J; junction bases left unmatched: 10. CDR3 in amino acids: CAWSVPFHGLAGGTDTQYF. CDR3 in DNA: TGTGCCTGGAGTGTACCTTTTCATGGACTAGCGGGAGGCACAGATACGCAGTATTTT.

The rearrangement links TRBV2 to TRBJ2-1; TRBD2 matches 10 bases. The CDR3 runs to 17 residues. Germline assignment: CDR1 SNHLY and CDR2 FYNNEI. V was clipped by 3 bases and J by 4 bases; unmatched bases: 9. For the CDR3, the DNA is TGTGCCAGCAGTGACCTAGCGGGAGCCCGAGTATACAATGAGCAGTTCTTC. This encodes CASSDLAGARVYNEQFF.

J is TRBJ1-2 and V is TRBV19; D call uncertain. The CDR3 has 12 amino acids. The germline V gene has CDR1 LNHDA and CDR2 SQIVND (reference sequence). Trimming removed 7 bases from V and 4 bases from J, with 10 bases in between. The DNA for the CDR3 is TGTGCCAGTACGGAGCCCTTCTATGGCTACACCTTC. It is translated as CASTEPFYGYTF.